This T cell receptor beta chain was profiled in a study of TIL therapy for anti-PD-1-resistant metastatic lung cancer. Study at large: Most patients had lung adenocarcinoma; a few tumors were EGFR-mutant, two ALK-rearranged; half smoked currently or formerly. Points from the study as a whole: After infusion, TIL clonotypes partly replaced peripheral T cells and declined over months.

The time point here: pre-treatment sample, taken before nivolumab and TIL therapy. The libraries were made with immunoSEQ v3. Some clones are missing from TCRdb's copy, which holds only in-frame ones; the method was immunoSEQ multiplex PCR. The sample has about 60,000 clones; under 75% are singletons. For this clone: Its matching antigen is unknown.

Germline lookup yields CDR1 SGDLS and CDR2 YYNGEE. This CDR3 region has 14 residues. V was pared by 4 bases and J by 4 bases, with 8 bases of the junction left unmatched. The specimen was blood, collected at baseline. The chain uses TRBV9 and TRBJ2-7, with 7 nucleotides matching TRBD1. This receptor was identified in a person aged 25 to 80 with non-small cell lung cancer. The CDR3 DNA reads as TGTGCCAGCAGCCAGTCGACAGGGCTGTACGAGCAGTACTTC. Translated: CASSQSTGLYEQYF.